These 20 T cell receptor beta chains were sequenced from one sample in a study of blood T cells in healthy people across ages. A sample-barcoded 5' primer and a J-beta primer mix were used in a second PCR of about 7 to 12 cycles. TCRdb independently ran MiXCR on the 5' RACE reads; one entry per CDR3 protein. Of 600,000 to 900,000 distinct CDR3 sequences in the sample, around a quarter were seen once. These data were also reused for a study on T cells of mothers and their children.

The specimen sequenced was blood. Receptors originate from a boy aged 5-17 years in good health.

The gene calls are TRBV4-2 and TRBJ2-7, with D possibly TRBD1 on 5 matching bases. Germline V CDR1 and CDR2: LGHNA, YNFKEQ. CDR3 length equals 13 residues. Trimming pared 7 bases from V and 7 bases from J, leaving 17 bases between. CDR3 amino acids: CASTNQRAGEQYF. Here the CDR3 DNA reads TGTGCCAGCACCAACCAAAGGGCAGGGGAGCAGTACTTC.

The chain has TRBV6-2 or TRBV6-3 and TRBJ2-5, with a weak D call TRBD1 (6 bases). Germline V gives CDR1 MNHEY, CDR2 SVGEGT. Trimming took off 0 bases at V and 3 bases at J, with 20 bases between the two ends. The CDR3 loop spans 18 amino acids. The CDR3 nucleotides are TGTGCCAGCAGTTACTCCGATTCCGCTACAGGGCGGGAAGAGACCCAGTACTTC. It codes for CASSYSDSATGREETQYF.

CDR3 residues: CASSLEVAGGQNEQFF. CDR3 DNA: TGCGCCAGCAGCCTGGAGGTAGCGGGGGGGCAAAATGAGCAGTTCTTC. This chain connects TRBV5-1 to TRBJ2-1; the match to TRBD2 covers 11 bases. In germline, CDR1 is SGHRS, CDR2 YFSETQ. CDR3 length: 16 amino acids. After removal of 4 bases from V and 7 bases from J, the junction contained 10 bases not matched to a gene.

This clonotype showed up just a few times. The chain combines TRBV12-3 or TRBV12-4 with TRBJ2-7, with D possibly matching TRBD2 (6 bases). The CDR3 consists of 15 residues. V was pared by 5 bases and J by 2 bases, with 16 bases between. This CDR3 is CASSTGGGWAYEQYF. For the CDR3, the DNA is TGTGCCAGCAGTACCGGCGGAGGGTGGGCCTACGAGCAGTACTTC.

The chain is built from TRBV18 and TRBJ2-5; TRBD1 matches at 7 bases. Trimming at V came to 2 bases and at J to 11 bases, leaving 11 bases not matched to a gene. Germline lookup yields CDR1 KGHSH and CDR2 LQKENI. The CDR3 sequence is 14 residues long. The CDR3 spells CASSPRQGQGEQYF. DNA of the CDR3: TGTGCCAGCTCACCAAGACAGGGTCAGGGGGAGCAGTACTTC.

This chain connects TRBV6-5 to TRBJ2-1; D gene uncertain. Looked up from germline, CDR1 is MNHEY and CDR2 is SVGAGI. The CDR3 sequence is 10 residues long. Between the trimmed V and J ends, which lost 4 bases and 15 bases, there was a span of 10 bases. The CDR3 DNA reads TGTGCCAGCAGTTCCGACATTCTGTTCTTC. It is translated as CASSSDILFF.

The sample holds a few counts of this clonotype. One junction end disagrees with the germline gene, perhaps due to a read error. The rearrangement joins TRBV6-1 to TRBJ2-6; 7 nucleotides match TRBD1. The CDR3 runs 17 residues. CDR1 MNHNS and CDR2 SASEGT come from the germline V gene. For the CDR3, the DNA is TGTGCCAGCAGTAAAGCAGGGGGTGGGTCTGGGGCCAACGTCCTGACTTTC. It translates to CASSKAGGGSGANVLTF.

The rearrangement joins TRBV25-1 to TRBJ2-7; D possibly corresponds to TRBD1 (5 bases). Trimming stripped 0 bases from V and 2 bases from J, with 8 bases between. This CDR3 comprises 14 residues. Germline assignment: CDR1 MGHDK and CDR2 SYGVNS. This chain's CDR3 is CASSEYQGPYEQYF. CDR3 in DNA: TGTGCCAGCAGTGAATACCAGGGTCCCTACGAGCAGTACTTC.

CDR3 sequence reads: CATSDDRGNQPQHF. As DNA, the CDR3 is TGTGCCACCAGTGACGACAGGGGTAATCAGCCCCAGCATTTT. V and J are TRBV24-1 and TRBJ1-5; 8 bases are a match to TRBD1. The CDR3 totals 14 residues. Germline CDR1 and CDR2: KGHDR and SFDVKD. V gave up 4 bases and J gave up 4 bases; unmatched junction bases: 2.

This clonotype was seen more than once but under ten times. CDR3 DNA: TGTGCCAGCAACAAGATACAGGGCGTATATGGCTACACCTTC. Its protein product is CASNKIQGVYGYTF. The rearrangement uses TRBV6-6 and TRBJ1-2, with a weak D call TRBD1 (6 bases). Germline V gene data show CDR1 as MNHNY and CDR2 as SVGAGI (reference sequence). This CDR3 comprises 14 residues. V dropped 7 bases and J dropped 5 bases, with 17 bases sitting between them.

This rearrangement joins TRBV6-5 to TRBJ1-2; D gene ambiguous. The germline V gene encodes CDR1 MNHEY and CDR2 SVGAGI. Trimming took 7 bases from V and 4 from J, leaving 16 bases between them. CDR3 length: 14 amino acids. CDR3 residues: CASNPGAASYGYTF. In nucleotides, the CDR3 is TGTGCCAGCAACCCCGGCGCGGCAAGCTATGGCTACACCTTC.

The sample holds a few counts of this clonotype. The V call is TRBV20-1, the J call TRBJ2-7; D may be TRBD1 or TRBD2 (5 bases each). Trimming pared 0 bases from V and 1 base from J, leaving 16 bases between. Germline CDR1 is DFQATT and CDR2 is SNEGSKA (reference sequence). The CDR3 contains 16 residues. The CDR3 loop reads CSAREIRDHNSYEQYF. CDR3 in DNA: TGCAGTGCTAGAGAGATCCGGGACCACAATTCCTACGAGCAGTACTTC.

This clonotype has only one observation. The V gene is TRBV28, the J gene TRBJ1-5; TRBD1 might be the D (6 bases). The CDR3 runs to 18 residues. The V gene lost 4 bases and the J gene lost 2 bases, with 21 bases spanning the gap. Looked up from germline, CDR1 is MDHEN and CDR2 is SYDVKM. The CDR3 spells CASSYNGVGEGGNQPQHF. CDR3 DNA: TGTGCCAGCAGTTACAATGGGGTTGGCGAGGGGGGCAATCAGCCCCAGCATTTT.

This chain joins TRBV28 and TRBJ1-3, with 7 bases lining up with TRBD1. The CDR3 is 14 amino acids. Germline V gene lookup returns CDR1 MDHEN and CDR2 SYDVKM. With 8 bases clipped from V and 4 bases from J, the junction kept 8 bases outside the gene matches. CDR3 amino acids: CASSEGAQGNTIYF. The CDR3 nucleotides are TGTGCCAGCTCAGAGGGGGCGCAAGGAAACACCATATATTTT. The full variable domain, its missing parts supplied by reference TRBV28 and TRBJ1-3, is DVKVTQSSRYLVKRTGEKVFLECVQDMDHENMFWYRQDPGLGLRLIYFSYDVKMKEKGDIPEGYSVSREKKERFSLILESASTNQTSMYLCASSEGAQGNTIYFGEGSWLTVV.

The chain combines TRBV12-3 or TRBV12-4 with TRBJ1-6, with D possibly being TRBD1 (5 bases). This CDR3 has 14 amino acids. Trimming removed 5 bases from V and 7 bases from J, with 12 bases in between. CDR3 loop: CASSPRGPNSPLHF. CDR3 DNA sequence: TGTGCCAGCAGTCCTCGGGGCCCCAATTCACCCCTCCACTTT.

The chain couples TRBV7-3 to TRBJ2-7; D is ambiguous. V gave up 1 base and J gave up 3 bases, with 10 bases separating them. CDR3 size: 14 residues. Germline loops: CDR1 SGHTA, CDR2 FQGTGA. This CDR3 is CASSLIGRNYEQYF. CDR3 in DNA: TGTGCCAGCAGCTTAATTGGCAGGAACTACGAGCAGTACTTC.

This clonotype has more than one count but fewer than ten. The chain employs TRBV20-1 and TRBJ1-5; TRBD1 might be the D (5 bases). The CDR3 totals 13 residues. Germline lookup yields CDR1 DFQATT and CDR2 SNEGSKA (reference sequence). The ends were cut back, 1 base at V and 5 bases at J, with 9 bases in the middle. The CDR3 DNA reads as TGCAGTGCTAGAGCCCTGGGGGATCAGCCCCAGCATTTT. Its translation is CSARALGDQPQHF.

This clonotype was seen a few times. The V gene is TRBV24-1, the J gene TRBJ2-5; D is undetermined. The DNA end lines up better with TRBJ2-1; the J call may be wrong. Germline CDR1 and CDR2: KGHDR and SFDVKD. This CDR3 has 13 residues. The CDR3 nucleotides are TGTGCCACCAGTGATTCGGCCGGGTATGAGCAGTTCTTC. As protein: CATSDSAGYEQFF.

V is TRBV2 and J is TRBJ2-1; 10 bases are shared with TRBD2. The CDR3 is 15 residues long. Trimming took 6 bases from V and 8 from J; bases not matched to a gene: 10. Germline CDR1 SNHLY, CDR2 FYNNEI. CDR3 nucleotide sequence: TGTGCCAGCAGGGGACCGGGACTAGCGAACCATGAGCAGTTCTTC. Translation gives CASRGPGLANHEQFF.

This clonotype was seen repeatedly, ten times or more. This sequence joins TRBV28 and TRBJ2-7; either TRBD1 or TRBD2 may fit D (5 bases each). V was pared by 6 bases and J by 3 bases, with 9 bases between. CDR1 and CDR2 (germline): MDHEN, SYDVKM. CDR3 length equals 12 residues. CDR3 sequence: CASSLGDYEQYF. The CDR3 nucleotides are TGTGCCAGCAGCTTGGGGGACTACGAGCAGTACTTC.